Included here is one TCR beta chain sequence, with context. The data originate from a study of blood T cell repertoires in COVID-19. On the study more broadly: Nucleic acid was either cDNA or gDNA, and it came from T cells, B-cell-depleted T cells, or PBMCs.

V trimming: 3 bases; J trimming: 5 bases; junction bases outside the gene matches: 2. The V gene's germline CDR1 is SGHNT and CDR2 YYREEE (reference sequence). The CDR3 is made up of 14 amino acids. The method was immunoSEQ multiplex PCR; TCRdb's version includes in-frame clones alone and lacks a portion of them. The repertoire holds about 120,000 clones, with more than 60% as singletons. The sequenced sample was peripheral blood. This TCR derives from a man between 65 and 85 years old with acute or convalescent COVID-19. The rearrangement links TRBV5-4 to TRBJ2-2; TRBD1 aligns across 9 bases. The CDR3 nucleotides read TGTGCCAGCAGCTCGGGACAGGGTACCGGGGAGCTGTTTTTT. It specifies CASSSGQGTGELFF.